The T cell receptor beta chain described here comes from a study of OX40 agonist ivuxolimab in advanced cancers. Study in general: Of the patients, three showed partial responses, one with hepatocellular carcinoma and two with cutaneous melanoma.

This CDR3 spans 14 amino acids. Here immunoSEQ multiplex PCR was the method, and the copy in TCRdb shows in-frame clones only, minus some. The table has about 19,000 clones, around 90% seen once. General study results and limits: Relative to CD4+, CD8+ T cells held more expanded clones on average.

A word on this clone: The antigen is undetermined.

Sequencing used CD4+ or CD8+ T cells sorted from blood, obtained in a trial of the OX40 agonist ivuxolimab. V usage is TRBV7-5 and J usage is TRBJ2-7; the tabulated D call, TRBD1, remains unverified against the DNA. TRBV7-5 corresponds to a pseudogene. The TCR was taken from an adult with an advanced solid tumor such as melanoma, head and neck, liver or kidney cancer. The DNA of the CDR3 is TGTGCCACGCCGTTGACAGGGAAAGACTACGAGCAGTACTTC. It is translated as CATPLTGKDYEQYF.